In its sample, the clone carrying this T cell receptor beta chain was seen many times. No antigen is known for it. Treatment noted: oral pan-JAK inhibitor, 5-10 mg twice daily. Germline assignment: CDR1 LGHNA and CDR2 YNFKEQ. V was trimmed by 1 base and J by 5 bases, leaving 18 bases between them. The CDR3 covers 17 residues. RNA extraction and reverse transcription yielded cDNA as sequencing template. The method was immunoSEQ multiplex PCR; TCRdb's version includes in-frame clones alone and lacks a portion of them. There are about 92,000 clones in the sample; 44% occur only once, and around 18% lies in the top ten. This record comes from a study of CD8+ T cells in alopecia areata. Whole-study findings and limits: Scalp specimens additionally yield sequences from normal skin's resident alphabeta T cells.

The sample here was CD8+ T cells sorted from blood, taken at week 24, from a patient treated with tofacitinib. The source of this sequence is a human donor with alopecia areata. V usage is TRBV4-2 and J usage is TRBJ2-4, with D maybe TRBD2 (6 bases). In nucleotides, the CDR3 is TGTGCCAGCAGCCAAGGGGGCGGGATTAAGCCGGAAAACATTCAGTACTTC. Its translation is CASSQGGGIKPENIQYF.